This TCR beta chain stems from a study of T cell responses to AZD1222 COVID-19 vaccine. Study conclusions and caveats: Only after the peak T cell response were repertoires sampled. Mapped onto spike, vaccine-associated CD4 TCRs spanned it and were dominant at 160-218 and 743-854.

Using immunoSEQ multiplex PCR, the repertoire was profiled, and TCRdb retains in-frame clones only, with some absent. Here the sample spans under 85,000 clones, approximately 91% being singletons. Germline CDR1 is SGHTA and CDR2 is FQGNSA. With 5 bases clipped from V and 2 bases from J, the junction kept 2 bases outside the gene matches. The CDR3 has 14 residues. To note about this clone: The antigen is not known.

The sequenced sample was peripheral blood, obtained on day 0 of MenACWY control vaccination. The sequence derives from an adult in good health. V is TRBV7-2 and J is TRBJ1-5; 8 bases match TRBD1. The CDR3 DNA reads TGTGCCAGCAGCGAGGGACAGGGCAATCAGCCCCAGCATTTT. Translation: CASSEGQGNQPQHF.